Following are 21 T cell receptor beta chains from one sample sequenced in a study of T cells in Graves' hyperthyroidism and ophthalmopathy (dated by TCRdb to about 2019). The library was produced with multiplex PCR. These reads were obtained on an Illumina HiSeq 2000. Amplification of TCR beta CDR3 regions was carried out from RNA transcripts. For the first round of RT-PCR on the TCR CDR3, the HTBI primer set was used together with the Qiagen OneStep RT-PCR kit. TCRdb redid the processing of the public reads, applying fastp at Q25 and MiXCR, and retained in-frame beta chains. Duplicate CDR3 protein sequences are folded into a single record with the most common DNA and genes. Present in this sample are a few hundred thousand distinct CDR3 sequences, about 20% of which were seen just once. 45% to 50% of the sample is in the top ten clones. Sequenced input: blood. Source of these receptors: a woman in her 50s with Graves' hyperthyroidism.

This clonotype was seen ten or more times. This rearrangement joins TRBV27 to TRBJ2-3; the D gene is possibly TRBD1 (6 bases). Per the germline V gene, CDR1 is MNHEY and CDR2 is SMNVEV (reference sequence). V was clipped by 6 bases and J by 2 bases, with 18 bases between them. CDR3 size: 16 residues. CDR3 sequence reads: CASSFLRDTYTDTQYF. The CDR3 coding sequence is TGTGCCAGCAGCTTCCTCCGGGACACTTACACAGATACGCAGTATTTT.

This clonotype was seen many times. This chain links TRBV28 with TRBJ1-4; TRBD1 matches 7 bases. This CDR3 has 15 residues. The J segment lost 0 bases and the V segment lost 7 bases, leaving 5 bases of the junction unmatched. Germline V gene lookup returns CDR1 MDHEN and CDR2 SYDVKM. The CDR3 coding sequence is TGTGCCAGCATTGGACAGGAAGCAACTAATGAAAAACTGTTTTTT. The encoded protein is CASIGQEATNEKLFF.

The chain links TRBV12-3 or TRBV12-4 to TRBJ2-2; D is uncertain. V gave up 8 bases and J gave up 2 bases, with 9 bases separating them. CDR3 length equals 13 residues. DNA for the CDR3: TGTGCCAGCGCCGGCGTAAACACCGGGGAGCTGTTTTTT. This sequence encodes CASAGVNTGELFF.

This clonotype has a count of ten or more. The CDR3 DNA reads as TGCGCCAGCAGCTTGGTTCGCGACGCATTAAACACTGAAGCTTTCTTT. Translation gives CASSLVRDALNTEAFF. The chain recombines TRBV5-1 with TRBJ1-1; D not certain. Looked up from germline, CDR1 is SGHRS and CDR2 is YFSETQ. This CDR3 comprises 16 residues. Trimming took off 0 bases at V and 2 bases at J, with 14 bases between the two ends.

The rearrangement uses TRBV7-9 and TRBJ1-2; no clear D. The V and J ends lost 1 base and 13 bases respectively, with 10 bases between them. This CDR3 is 11 amino acids long. Germline V gene lookup returns CDR1 SEHNR and CDR2 FQNEAQ (reference sequence). DNA of the CDR3: TGTGCCAGCAGCTTAGGTCCGGGCCTCACCTTC. It translates to CASSLGPGLTF.

This clonotype has a handful of counts. The chain recombines TRBV19 with TRBJ1-1; 8 bases fit TRBD1. Unmatched junction bases numbered 9, after V lost 0 bases and J lost 3 bases. Germline V lookup: CDR1 LNHDA, CDR2 SQIVND (reference sequence). This CDR3 is 17 amino acids long. The CDR3 loop reads CASSIDLRGPKHTEAFF. Here the CDR3 DNA reads TGTGCCAGTAGTATAGACCTCAGGGGGCCGAAGCACACTGAAGCTTTCTTT.

This clonotype turned up a few times. This rearrangement joins TRBV18 to TRBJ2-2; D may correspond to TRBD1 or TRBD2 (5 bases each). The V gene lost 0 bases and the J gene lost 4 bases, with 12 bases spanning the gap. Germline V gives CDR1 KGHSH, CDR2 LQKENI. This CDR3 region has 16 residues. The DNA for the CDR3 is TGTGCCAGCTCACCACCGAACCGGGACGGCACCGGGGAGCTGTTTTTT. Amino acid sequence: CASSPPNRDGTGELFF.

This clonotype was detected ten times or more. The chain uses TRBV6-2 or TRBV6-3 and TRBJ2-3; 9 positions agree with TRBD2. Germline trimming cut 7 bases from V and 2 bases from J; bases unmatched to any gene: 7. There are 15 residues in the CDR3. In germline, CDR1 is MNHEY, CDR2 SVGEGT. This CDR3 reads CASTTTSGSTDTQYF. Written as DNA, the CDR3 is TGTGCCAGCACCACGACTAGCGGATCCACAGATACGCAGTATTTT.

This clonotype was recorded a few times. The gene calls are TRBV6-2 or TRBV6-3 and TRBJ1-1; D is unresolved. In germline, CDR1 is MNHEY, CDR2 SVGEGT. Between the trimmed V and J ends, which lost 6 bases and 5 bases, there was a span of 16 bases. CDR3 length: 14 amino acids. CDR3 sequence reads: CASRTTPSTTEAFF. The CDR3 nucleotides read TGTGCCAGCAGGACTACACCTAGCACGACTGAAGCTTTCTTT.

The rearrangement links TRBV7-6 to TRBJ2-3; D may correspond to TRBD1 or TRBD2 (6 bases each). The V end was cut by 5 bases, the J end by 9 bases, with 18 bases between. The germline V gene has CDR1 SGHVS and CDR2 FNYEAQ. This CDR3 region has 14 residues. CDR3 DNA: TGTGCCAGCAGCCCGGGCTCTGGGGGGACAACGCAGTATTTT. Protein sequence: CASSPGSGGTTQYF.

The table lists this clonotype with many counts. The chain uses TRBV28 and TRBJ2-5; 8 bases fit TRBD1. V shed 7 bases, J shed 4 bases, and the junction held 11 bases outside the gene matches. This CDR3 is 15 amino acids long. Germline V gene lookup returns CDR1 MDHEN and CDR2 SYDVKM. CDR3 DNA sequence: TGTGCCAGCAACGCCAGGGGACAGGCGGGAGAGACCCAGTACTTC. It encodes CASNARGQAGETQYF. Complete variable domain (other parts from reference TRBV28 and TRBJ2-5): DVKVTQSSRYLVKRTGEKVFLECVQDMDHENMFWYRQDPGLGLRLIYFSYDVKMKEKGDIPEGYSVSREKKERFSLILESASTNQTSMYLCASNARGQAGETQYFGPGTRLLVL.

This clonotype was counted once. The chain couples TRBV9 to TRBJ1-2; D ambiguous. The germline gives CDR1 SGDLS, CDR2 YYNGEE. V was shortened by 4 bases and J by 4 bases, with 20 bases between the two germline ends. The CDR3 has 16 residues. In DNA, the CDR3 is TGTGCCAGCAGCCCCCGGGATGGCCAACCAGCCTATGGCTACACCTTC. Translation gives CASSPRDGQPAYGYTF.

This clonotype was recorded many times. The chain recombines TRBV20-1 with TRBJ1-1, with D tentatively TRBD1 (5 bases). This CDR3 contains 13 residues. V was shortened by 6 bases and J by 2 bases, with 13 bases between the two germline ends. Germline V gene sequence: CDR1 DFQATT, CDR2 SNEGSKA (reference sequence). DNA for the CDR3: TGCAGTGCAAATCGACAGAGAAACACTGAAGCTTTCTTT. This gives the protein CSANRQRNTEAFF.

This clonotype was seen repeatedly, ten times or more. This chain connects TRBV12-5 to TRBJ2-3; no reliable D call. This CDR3 is 14 amino acids long. Germline-derived CDR1 and CDR2 are LGHNT and FRNRAP. Trimming cost V 7 bases and J 0 bases, with 11 bases left between them. CDR3 in DNA: TGTGCTAGTGCCAACCTTAGGAGCACAGATACGCAGTATTTT. Translating gives CASANLRSTDTQYF.

This clonotype was detected only a few times. V and J are TRBV2 and TRBJ1-2, with D perhaps TRBD1 (5 bases). Trimming left V 0 bases short and J 4 bases short, with 12 bases between. CDR3 length: 15 residues. Germline CDR1 reads SNHLY; CDR2 reads FYNNEI. For the CDR3, the DNA is TGTGCCAGCAGTGAAGCGCTTAGGGGCAGCTATGGCTACACCTTC. The encoded protein is CASSEALRGSYGYTF.

The chain couples TRBV28 to TRBJ1-2; D not certain. The CDR3 covers 15 residues. Germline V CDR1 and CDR2: MDHEN, SYDVKM. Between the trimmed V and J ends, which lost 5 bases and 3 bases, there was a span of 16 bases. The chain's CDR3 is CASSLAWITDYGYTF. For the CDR3, the DNA is TGTGCCAGCAGTCTCGCATGGATAACCGACTATGGCTACACCTTC.

This clonotype was counted at least ten times. This chain connects TRBV30 to TRBJ1-1; maybe TRBD1 (5 bases). From germline, CDR1 is GTSNPN and CDR2 SVGIG (reference sequence). V lost 0 bases to trimming and J lost 0 bases, with 11 bases between them. This CDR3 has 15 residues. CDR3: CAWSVIGGMNTEAFF. CDR3 sequence (DNA): TGTGCCTGGAGTGTAATTGGGGGAATGAACACTGAAGCTTTCTTT. Based on the CDR3 plus reference TRBV30 and TRBJ1-1, the full variable domain is SQTIHQWPATLVQPVGSPLSLECTVEGTSNPNLYWYRQAAGRGLQLLFYSVGIGQISSEVPQNLSASRPQDRQFILSSKKLLLSDSGFYLCAWSVIGGMNTEAFFGQGTRLTVV.

Ten or more counts support this clonotype. The V call is TRBV20-1, the J call TRBJ2-3; TRBD2 agrees at 10 bases. The CDR3 consists of 14 residues. The V segment lost 4 bases and the J segment 1 base; nucleotides outside the gene matches: 2. Looked up from germline, CDR1 is DFQATT and CDR2 is SNEGSKA (reference sequence). The CDR3, as DNA: TGCAGTGCTATAAGCGGGAGGGGCACAGATACGCAGTATTTT. Translated, it gives CSAISGRGTDTQYF.

J is TRBJ2-2 and V is TRBV7-3; the D is unclear. Germline CDR1 is SGHTA and CDR2 is FQGTGA. V gave up 5 bases and J gave up 5 bases, with 12 bases separating them. The CDR3 is made up of 14 amino acids. CDR3 in DNA: TGTGCCAGCAGCCCCCACCCCCAAACCGGGGAGCTGTTTTTT. Encoded protein: CASSPHPQTGELFF.

This clonotype occurred a few times. The CDR3 protein is CATSEDTGFGNEQFF. CDR3 sequence (DNA): TGTGCCACCAGTGAGGATACAGGGTTCGGCAATGAGCAGTTCTTC. The chain is built from TRBV24-1 and TRBJ2-1; maybe TRBD1 (6 bases). The CDR3 spans 15 residues. The V end was cut by 4 bases, the J end by 6 bases, with 15 bases between. CDR1 and CDR2 (germline): KGHDR, SFDVKD.

The table lists this clonotype with a few counts. This chain joins TRBV5-1 and TRBJ2-3, with D possibly being TRBD1 (6 bases). This CDR3 is 16 amino acids long. V was trimmed by 5 bases and J by 1 base, leaving 17 bases between them. CDR1 is SGHRS and CDR2 is YFSETQ in the germline V gene. The CDR3 DNA follows: TGCGCCAGCAGTTATGGGGGCGTGGGGGGCACAGATACGCAGTATTTT. Translated, it gives CASSYGGVGGTDTQYF.